A selection of T cell receptor beta chains follows, all from one sample in a study of cytomegalovirus exposure and HLA in healthy donors. TCRdb's table, derived via immunoSEQ multiplex PCR, lists solely in-frame clones and lacks some. The profile covers some 120,000 clones, with around four fifths appearing a single time and 11% taken by the ten largest. The sample was PBMCs. These TCRs come from a man between 25 and 39 years old in good health and CMV-seropositive. The CDR3 runs from the conserved cysteine through the conserved F or W. The order of the fields is clone size, D gene, V gene, J gene, CDR3 protein. D genes are given only for firm matches. Size values are once, few and many counts, or a class for expanded clones, and some rows have none.

.,.,TRBV6-6,TRBJ2-7,CASSTTVYEQYF
.,.,TRBV11-2,TRBJ1-1,CASSPGGNTEAFF
few,.,TRBV5-1,TRBJ1-5,CASSFRGSQPQHF
.,.,TRBV9,TRBJ2-7,CASSPDPGQQDYEQYF
few,TRBD1,TRBV9,TRBJ2-1,CASSPNRGHQFF
.,.,TRBV19,TRBJ2-7,CASSFGASYEQYF
.,TRBD1,TRBV5-1,TRBJ1-2,CASSFLTGEGYTF
.,.,TRBV4-1,TRBJ1-3,CASSQTDMSISVDTIYF
once,.,TRBV10-3,TRBJ2-2,CAIRKVSGGDTGELFF
.,.,TRBV30,TRBJ2-5,CAWSVQWDFQYF
.,TRBD1,TRBV5-1,TRBJ1-5,CASSPGQGAYQPQHF
.,.,TRBV7-7,TRBJ2-7,CASSLGQGPFYEQYF
.,.,TRBV27,TRBJ2-7,CASSFSSGLSYEQYF
.,TRBD1,TRBV27,TRBJ2-5,CASSLTGVPQETQYF
.,TRBD2,TRBV5-6,TRBJ2-1,CASSSLAGVVGEQFF
.,TRBD2,TRBV6-5,TRBJ2-2,CASSYSGGTGELFF
.,TRBD2,TRBV6-5,TRBJ2-3,CASSQGLANTDTQYF
.,TRBD1,TRBV6-5,TRBJ1-4,CASSPDRVGKLFF
few,.,TRBV5-8,TRBJ2-7,CASSLEPYEQYF
.,TRBD1,TRBV7-9,TRBJ2-7,CASSGQGHGEQYF
.,.,TRBV30,TRBJ1-5,CAWSVQSNQPQHF
once,TRBD2,TRBV30,TRBJ2-7,CAWSGTSGSYEQYF
.,.,TRBV7-8,TRBJ2-2,CASSFSGSPGELFF
.,TRBD2,TRBV12-5,TRBJ2-1,CASGLISGSSKVPSYNEQFF